This passage covers 14 T cell receptor beta chains from one sample sequenced in a study of CXCR3-negative and CXCR3-positive naive CD8 T cells. Study-level findings and limits: CXCR3-positive naive cells had more hydrophobic TRB CDR3s than CXCR3-negative naive cells.

Their recognized antigens are unknown. The TRB cDNA libraries were prepared by 5' RACE with UMI labels. Following a re-call of the 5' RACE reads, TCRdb has one entry per CDR3 protein and lacks DNA. The table lists over 100,000 distinct CDR3 sequences, with 0.4% to 0.5% in the top ten. The specimen sequenced was naive CXCR3+ CD8+ T cells from blood. Subset in this sample: CD45RO-CCR7+CD27+CD95- naive CD8+ T cells expressing CXCR3 (TNR3+). Receptors originate from a human donor in good health. Some clones in this sample may be carry-over from other donors' samples.

The chain couples TRBV5-1 to TRBJ2-2; the TCRdb call, TRBD1, lacks DNA for checking. Germline CDR1 reads SGHRS; CDR2 reads YFSETQ. This CDR3 has 15 amino acids. The CDR3 is CASSTGQTNTGELFF.

The genes are TRBV6-5 and TRBJ2-3. CDR1 MNHEY and CDR2 SVGAGI come from the germline V gene. This CDR3 has 15 residues. CDR3 sequence: CASSYSNLDTDTQYF.

The V gene is TRBV4-1, the J gene TRBJ2-1. This CDR3 is 13 amino acids long. CDR1 is MGHRA and CDR2 is YSYEKL in the germline V gene. The CDR3 loop reads CASSQVLTNEQFF.

The gene calls are TRBV11-2 and TRBJ2-7; there is no DNA to check the TCRdb D call of TRBD1. Germline V lookup: CDR1 SGHAT, CDR2 FQNNGV. There are 14 residues in the CDR3. The CDR3: CASSWGPNQNEQYF. Using reference TRBV11-2 and TRBJ2-7 for the parts outside the CDR3, the full variable domain is EAGVAQSPRYKIIEKRQSVAFWCNPISGHATLYWYQQILGQGPKLLIQFQNNGVVDDSQLPKDRFSAERLKGVDSTLKIQPAKLEDSAVYLCASSWGPNQNEQYFGPGTRLTVT.

V gene TRBV7-6 combines with J gene TRBJ2-1; there is no DNA to check the TCRdb D call of TRBD2. Germline CDR1 is SGHVS and CDR2 is FNYEAQ. The CDR3 sequence is 16 residues long. The CDR3 sequence is CASSLGTYLSYNEQFF.

J is TRBJ2-7 and V is TRBV29-1; the TCRdb call, TRBD2, lacks DNA for checking. There are 14 residues in the CDR3. Germline lookup yields CDR1 SQVTM and CDR2 ANQGSEA. CDR3 sequence: CSVGSSGDTYEQYF.

The rearrangement joins TRBV20-1 to TRBJ2-7; TCRdb outputs TRBD1, but without DNA this stays unchecked. The CDR3 is 14 amino acids. Germline lookup yields CDR1 DFQATT and CDR2 SNEGSKA (reference sequence). The CDR3 region is CSPWDSQKDYEQYF.

The chain uses TRBV20-1 and TRBJ1-1. Germline V gene sequence: CDR1 DFQATT, CDR2 SNEGSKA (reference sequence). CDR3 length: 13 residues. The CDR3 here is CSARGDRGTEAFF.

CDR3 protein: CASTGRSNTEAFF. This sequence joins TRBV5-1 and TRBJ1-1; the TCRdb call, TRBD1, lacks DNA for checking. The CDR3 covers 13 residues. Germline CDR1 reads SGHRS; CDR2 reads YFSETQ.

The chain is built from TRBV7-6 and TRBJ2-5; TCRdb gives TRBD1 as the D gene, but with no DNA this cannot be confirmed. CDR1 and CDR2 (germline): SGHVS, FNYEAQ. The CDR3 is 14 residues long. CDR3 amino acids: CASSLAPGWETQYF.

This rearrangement joins TRBV24-1 to TRBJ2-1; TCRdb calls TRBD2, which cannot be checked without DNA. This CDR3 is built from 13 residues. CDR1 is KGHDR and CDR2 is SFDVKD in the germline V gene. The CDR3 loop is CATRGASGYEQFF.

The rearrangement links TRBV2 to TRBJ1-5; the D gene TCRdb calls, TRBD1, cannot be checked with no DNA. The germline V gene encodes CDR1 SNHLY and CDR2 FYNNEI. The CDR3 totals 15 residues. CDR3: CASREPGPRGQPQHF.

J is TRBJ1-1 and V is TRBV3-1; the D gene TCRdb calls, TRBD1, cannot be checked with no DNA. CDR1 and CDR2 from the germline V gene are LGHDT and YNNKEL (reference sequence). There are 14 residues in the CDR3. The CDR3 sequence: CASSAGVGAAEAFF.

This rearrangement joins TRBV15 to TRBJ2-3; TCRdb gives TRBD2 as the D gene, but with no DNA this cannot be confirmed. This CDR3 has 14 amino acids. CDR1 is LNHNV, CDR2 YYDKDF, per germline (reference sequence). CDR3 sequence reads: CATKSAGITDTQYF. Supplemented by reference TRBV15 and TRBJ2-3, the full variable domain reads DAMVIQNPRYQVTQFGKPVTLSCSQTLNHNVMYWYQQKSSQAPKLLFHYYDKDFNNEADTPDNFQSRRPNTSFCFLDIRSPGLGDTAMYLCATKSAGITDTQYFGPGTRLTVL.